One and the same sample provided the 9 T cell receptor beta chains below, sequenced in a study of T cell responses to AZD1222 COVID-19 vaccine. Sequencing was performed with immunoSEQ multiplex PCR; in TCRdb, only in-frame clones are kept and a portion is missing. Among 210,000 or so clones listed, 93% were seen once. The sample in question was peripheral blood, obtained on day 0 of MenACWY control vaccination. These receptors originate from an adult in good health.

This chain links TRBV4-2 with TRBJ2-3; 7 positions agree with TRBD1. The V segment lost 0 bases and the J segment 0 bases; nucleotides outside the gene matches: 6. Germline CDR1 LGHNA, CDR2 YNFKEQ. This CDR3 spans 17 amino acids. The CDR3 nucleotides are TGTGCCAGCAGCCAAGACGGCACAGGGGTTAGCACAGATACGCAGTATTTT. This encodes CASSQDGTGVSTDTQYF.

CDR3 sequence: CASSRQGSPSYEQYF. CDR3 nucleotide sequence: TGTGCCAGCAGCCGCCAGGGGTCCCCCTCCTACGAGCAGTACTTC. The V gene is TRBV28, the J gene TRBJ2-7, with D perhaps matching TRBD1 (6 bases). Trimming left V 6 bases short and J 0 bases short, with 15 bases between. In germline, CDR1 is MDHEN, CDR2 SYDVKM. This CDR3 comprises 15 residues.

The chain links TRBV6-1 to TRBJ1-2; TRBD1 matches 8 bases. The V segment lost 5 bases and the J segment 5 bases; nucleotides outside the gene matches: 10. This CDR3 has 15 amino acids. Germline loops: CDR1 MNHNS, CDR2 SASEGT. The CDR3 region is CASSLDRGLWYGYTF. The DNA of the CDR3 is TGTGCCAGCAGTCTAGACAGGGGATTGTGGTATGGCTACACCTTC.

The chain joins TRBV11-2 to TRBJ2-5, with 8 bases fitting TRBD2. The trim removed 5 bases at V and 7 bases at J, leaving 12 bases unmatched. Germline assignment: CDR1 SGHAT and CDR2 FQNNGV. The CDR3 runs 15 residues. The CDR3 protein is CASSTSERGLGTQYF. The CDR3 coding sequence is TGTGCCAGCAGCACCTCCGAGCGGGGGCTGGGGACCCAGTACTTC.

Of note for this clone: Other DNA sequences of this sample code for an identical CDR3. V is TRBV2 and J is TRBJ2-7; no reliable D call. The CDR3 is 11 amino acids. The V gene's germline CDR1 is SNHLY and CDR2 FYNNEI. The V end lost 4 bases, the J end lost 4 bases, and 5 bases lay between the germline ends. The CDR3 here is CASSVGYEQYF. CDR3 nucleotide sequence: TGTGCCAGCAGTGTGGGGTACGAGCAGTACTTC. Combining the CDR3 with reference TRBV2 and TRBJ2-7 gives the whole variable domain EPEVTQTPSHQVTQMGQEVILRCVPISNHLYFYWYRQILGQKVEFLVSFYNNEISEKSEIFDDQFSVERPDGSNFTLKIRSTKLEDSAMYFCASSVGYEQYFGPGTRLTVT.

The rearrangement uses TRBV9 and TRBJ2-3; no reliable D call. This CDR3 comprises 14 residues. Trimming removed 0 bases from V and 1 base from J, with 6 bases in between. CDR1 and CDR2 (germline): SGDLS, YYNGEE. The CDR3 coding sequence is TGTGCCAGCAGCGTAGGGCTAGGCACAGATACGCAGTATTTT. Its translation: CASSVGLGTDTQYF.

The genes are TRBV6-5 and TRBJ2-7; 9 positions agree with TRBD1. CDR3 length: 13 amino acids. The junction had 4 bases not matched to a gene; V was cut back by 9 bases and J by 1 base. Germline V gene data show CDR1 as MNHEY and CDR2 as SVGAGI. The CDR3 bases are TGTGCCAGTACCGGGACAGGGTCCTACGAGCAGTACTTC. Residues: CASTGTGSYEQYF.

The chain uses TRBV4-1 and TRBJ2-3; tentatively, D is TRBD1 (5 bases). The CDR3 has 14 residues. V lost 7 bases to trimming and J lost 6 bases, with 17 bases between them. Per the germline V gene, CDR1 is MGHRA and CDR2 is YSYEKL. The CDR3 here is CASTSFARADTQYF. The CDR3 DNA is TGCGCCAGCACCTCATTTGCCAGGGCGGATACGCAGTATTTT.

The chain employs TRBV5-1 and TRBJ1-1; TRBD1 matches 7 bases. Germline-derived CDR1 and CDR2 are SGHRS and YFSETQ. CDR3 length: 14 residues. J gave up 4 bases and V 2 bases, and 5 bases lay outside the gene matches. CDR3 loop: CASSLQGRSTEAFF. In DNA, the CDR3 is TGCGCCAGCAGCTTACAGGGGAGGAGCACTGAAGCTTTCTTT.